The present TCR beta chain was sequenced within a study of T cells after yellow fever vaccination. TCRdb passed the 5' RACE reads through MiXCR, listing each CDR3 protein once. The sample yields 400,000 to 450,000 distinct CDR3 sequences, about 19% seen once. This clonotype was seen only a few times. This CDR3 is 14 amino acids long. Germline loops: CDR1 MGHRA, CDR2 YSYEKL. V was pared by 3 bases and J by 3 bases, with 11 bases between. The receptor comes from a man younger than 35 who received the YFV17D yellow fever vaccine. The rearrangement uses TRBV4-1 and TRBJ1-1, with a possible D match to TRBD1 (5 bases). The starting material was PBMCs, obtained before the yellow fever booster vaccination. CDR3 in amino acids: CASSQGTEYTEAFF. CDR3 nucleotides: TGCGCCAGCAGCCAGGGGACGGAATACACTGAAGCTTTCTTT.